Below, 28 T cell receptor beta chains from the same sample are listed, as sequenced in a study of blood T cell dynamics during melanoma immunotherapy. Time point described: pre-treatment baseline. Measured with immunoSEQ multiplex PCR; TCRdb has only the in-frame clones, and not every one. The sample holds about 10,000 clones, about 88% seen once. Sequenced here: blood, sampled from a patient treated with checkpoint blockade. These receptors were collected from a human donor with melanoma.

CDR3 DNA sequence: TGTGCCAGCAGTTACGGTGGGGGACAGGGTGGCGAGCAGTACTTC. Amino acid sequence: CASSYGGGQGGEQYF. This chain links TRBV6-6 with TRBJ2-5, with 9 bases lining up with TRBD1. The J call may be in error: the DNA end matches TRBJ2-7 better. The CDR3 length is 15 residues. Germline V lookup: CDR1 MNHNY, CDR2 SVGAGI (reference sequence).

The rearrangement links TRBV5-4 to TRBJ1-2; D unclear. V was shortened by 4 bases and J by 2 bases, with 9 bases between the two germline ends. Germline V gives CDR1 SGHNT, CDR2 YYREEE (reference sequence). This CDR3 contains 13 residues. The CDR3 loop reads CASSARVNYGYTF. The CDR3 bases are TGTGCCAGCAGCGCAAGAGTCAACTATGGCTACACCTTC. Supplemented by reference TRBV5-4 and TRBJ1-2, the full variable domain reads ETGVTQSPTHLIKTRGQQVTLRCSSQSGHNTVSWYQQALGQGPQFIFQYYREEENGRGNFPPRFSGLQFPNYSSELNVNALELDDSALYLCASSARVNYGYTFGSGTRLTVV.

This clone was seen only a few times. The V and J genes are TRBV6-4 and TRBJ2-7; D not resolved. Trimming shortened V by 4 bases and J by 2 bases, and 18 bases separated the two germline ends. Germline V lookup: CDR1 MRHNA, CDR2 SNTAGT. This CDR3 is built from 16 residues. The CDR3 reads CASSAPRAHKPYEQYF. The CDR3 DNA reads TGTGCCAGCAGTGCCCCCCGGGCTCATAAACCCTACGAGCAGTACTTC.

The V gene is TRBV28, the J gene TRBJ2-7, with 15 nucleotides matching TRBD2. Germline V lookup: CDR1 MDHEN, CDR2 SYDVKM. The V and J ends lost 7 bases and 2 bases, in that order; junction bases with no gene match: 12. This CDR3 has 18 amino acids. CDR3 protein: CASIPGGLAGGGAYEQYF. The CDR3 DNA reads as TGTGCCAGCATCCCGGGGGGACTAGCGGGAGGAGGGGCCTACGAGCAGTACTTC.

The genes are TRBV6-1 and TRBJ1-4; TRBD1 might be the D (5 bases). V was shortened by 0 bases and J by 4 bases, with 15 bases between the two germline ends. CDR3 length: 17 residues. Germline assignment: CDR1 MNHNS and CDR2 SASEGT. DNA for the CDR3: TGTGCCAGCAGTGAAGCCCGTGCGGGACGGAGTAATGAAAAACTGTTTTTT. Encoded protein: CASSEARAGRSNEKLFF.

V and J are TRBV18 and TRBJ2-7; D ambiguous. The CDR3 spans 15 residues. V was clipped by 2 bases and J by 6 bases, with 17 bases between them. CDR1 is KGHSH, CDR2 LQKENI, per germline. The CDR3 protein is CASSPIELQILEQYF. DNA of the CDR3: TGTGCCAGCTCACCAATCGAGCTGCAGATTCTCGAGCAGTACTTC.

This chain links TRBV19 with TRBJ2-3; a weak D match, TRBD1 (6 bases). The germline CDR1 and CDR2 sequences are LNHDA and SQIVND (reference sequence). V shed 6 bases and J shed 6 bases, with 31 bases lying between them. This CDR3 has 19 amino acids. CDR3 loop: CASSRNERLGYGQTDTQYF. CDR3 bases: TGTGCCAGTAGCCGCAATGAGCGTCTGGGATACGGACAGACGGATACGCAGTATTTT.

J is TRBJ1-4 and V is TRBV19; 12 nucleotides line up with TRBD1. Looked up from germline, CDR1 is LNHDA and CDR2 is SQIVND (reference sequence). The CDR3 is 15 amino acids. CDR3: CPIPGQGASREKLFF. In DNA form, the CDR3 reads TGTCCCATCCCGGGACAGGGGGCCTCTAGGGAAAAACTGTTTTTT.

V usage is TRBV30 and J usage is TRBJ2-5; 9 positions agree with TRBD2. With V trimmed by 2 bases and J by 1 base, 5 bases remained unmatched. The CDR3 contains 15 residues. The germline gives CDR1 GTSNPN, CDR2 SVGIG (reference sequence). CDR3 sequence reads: CAWSWLAGFQETQYF. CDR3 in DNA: TGTGCCTGGAGTTGGCTAGCGGGGTTCCAAGAGACCCAGTACTTC.

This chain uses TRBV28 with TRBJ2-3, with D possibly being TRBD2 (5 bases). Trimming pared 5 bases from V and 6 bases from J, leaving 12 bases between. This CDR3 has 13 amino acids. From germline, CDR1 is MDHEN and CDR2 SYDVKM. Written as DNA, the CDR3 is TGTGCCAGCAGTCCGCCGGCGGGTGATACGCAGTATTTT. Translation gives CASSPPAGDTQYF.

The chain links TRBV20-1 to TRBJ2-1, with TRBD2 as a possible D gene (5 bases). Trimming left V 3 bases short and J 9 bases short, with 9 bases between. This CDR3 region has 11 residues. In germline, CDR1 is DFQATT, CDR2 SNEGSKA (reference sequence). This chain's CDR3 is CSASGGFEQFF. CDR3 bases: TGCAGTGCTAGCGGAGGCTTTGAGCAGTTCTTC.

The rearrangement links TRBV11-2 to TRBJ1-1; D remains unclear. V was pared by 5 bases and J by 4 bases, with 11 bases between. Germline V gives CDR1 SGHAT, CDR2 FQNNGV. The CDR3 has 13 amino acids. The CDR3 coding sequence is TGTGCCAGCAGCCTGGGGTTTGGCACTGAAGCTTTCTTT. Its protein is CASSLGFGTEAFF.

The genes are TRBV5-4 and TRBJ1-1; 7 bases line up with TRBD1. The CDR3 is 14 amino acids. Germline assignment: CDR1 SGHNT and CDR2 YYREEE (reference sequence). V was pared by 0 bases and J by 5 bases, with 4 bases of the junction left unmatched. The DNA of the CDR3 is TGTGCCAGCAGCTTGGCAGGGGGGGGGACTGAAGCTTTCTTT. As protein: CASSLAGGGTEAFF.

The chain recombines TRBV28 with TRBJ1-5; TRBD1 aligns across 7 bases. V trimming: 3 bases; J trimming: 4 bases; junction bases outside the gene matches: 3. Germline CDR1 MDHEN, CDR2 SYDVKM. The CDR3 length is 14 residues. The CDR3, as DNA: TGTGCCAGCAGTTTCGGACAGGAGAATCAGCCCCAGCATTTT. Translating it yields CASSFGQENQPQHF. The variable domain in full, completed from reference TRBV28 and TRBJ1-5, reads DVKVTQSSRYLVKRTGEKVFLECVQDMDHENMFWYRQDPGLGLRLIYFSYDVKMKEKGDIPEGYSVSREKKERFSLILESASTNQTSMYLCASSFGQENQPQHFGDGTRLSIL.

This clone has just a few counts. CDR3 residues: CASSLSTGAGYTF. CDR3 bases: TGTGCCAGCAGTTTATCGACAGGGGCTGGCTACACCTTC. The chain combines TRBV27 with TRBJ1-2; 8 bases agree with TRBD1. This CDR3 contains 13 residues. Per germline, CDR1 MNHEY and CDR2 SMNVEV (reference sequence). J was trimmed by 7 bases and V by 0 bases; bases with no gene match: 1.

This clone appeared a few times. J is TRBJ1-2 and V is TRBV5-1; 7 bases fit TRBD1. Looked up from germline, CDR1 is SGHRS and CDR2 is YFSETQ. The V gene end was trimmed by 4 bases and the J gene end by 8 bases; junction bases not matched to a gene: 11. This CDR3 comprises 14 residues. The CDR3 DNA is TGCGCCAGCAGCCGCGGGGAACAGGGACAGGGCTACACCTTC. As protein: CASSRGEQGQGYTF.

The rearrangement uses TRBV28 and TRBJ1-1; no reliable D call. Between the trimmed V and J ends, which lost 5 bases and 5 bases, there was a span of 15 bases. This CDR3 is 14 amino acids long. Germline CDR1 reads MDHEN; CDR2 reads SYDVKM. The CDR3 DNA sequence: TGTGCCAGCAGTCCACGGGCGGGTGGGACTGAAGCTTTCTTT. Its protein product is CASSPRAGGTEAFF.

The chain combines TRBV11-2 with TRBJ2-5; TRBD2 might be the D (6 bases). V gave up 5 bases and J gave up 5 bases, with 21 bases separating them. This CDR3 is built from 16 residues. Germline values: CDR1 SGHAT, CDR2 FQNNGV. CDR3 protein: CASSPPGLLSRETQYF. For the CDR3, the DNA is TGTGCCAGCAGCCCCCCGGGACTTTTATCGAGGGAGACCCAGTACTTC.

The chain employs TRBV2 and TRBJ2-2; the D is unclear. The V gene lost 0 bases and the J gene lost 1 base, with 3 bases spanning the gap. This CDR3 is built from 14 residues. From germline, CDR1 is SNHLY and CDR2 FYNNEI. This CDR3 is CASSEARNTGELFF. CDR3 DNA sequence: TGTGCCAGCAGTGAAGCGAGGAACACCGGGGAGCTGTTTTTT.

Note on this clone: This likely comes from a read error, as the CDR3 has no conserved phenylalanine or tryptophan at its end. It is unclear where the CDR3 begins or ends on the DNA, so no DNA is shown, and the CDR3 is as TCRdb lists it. The chain's CDR3 is CASSYYVPYGKTYGY. The V gene is TRBV6-5, the J gene TRBJ1-2. A total of 15 residues make up the CDR3, ends included. The V gene's germline CDR1 is MNHEY and CDR2 SVGAGI.

The CDR3 loop reads CASSLKGGGAGTEAFF. The CDR3 DNA is TGCGCCAGCAGCTTGAAGGGGGGAGGAGCGGGAACTGAAGCTTTCTTT. The chain recombines TRBV5-1 with TRBJ1-1; perhaps TRBD1 as D (6 bases). CDR1 and CDR2 from the germline V gene are SGHRS and YFSETQ. The germline V and J ends were trimmed by 1 base and 5 bases, with 18 bases remaining between them. The CDR3 sequence is 16 residues long. Full variable domain (rest looked up from reference TRBV5-1 and TRBJ1-1): KAGVTQTPRYLIKTRGQQVTLSCSPISGHRSVSWYQQTPGQGLQFLFEYFSETQRNKGNFPGRFSGRQFSNSRSEMNVSTLELGDSALYLCASSLKGGGAGTEAFFGQGTRLTVV.

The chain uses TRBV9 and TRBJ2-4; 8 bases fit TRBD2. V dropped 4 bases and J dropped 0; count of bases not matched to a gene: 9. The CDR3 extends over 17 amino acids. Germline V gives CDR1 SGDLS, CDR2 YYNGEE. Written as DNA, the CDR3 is TGTGCCAGCAGCCCGGTAGCGGGGCTACAAGCCAAAAACATTCAGTACTTC. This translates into CASSPVAGLQAKNIQYF.

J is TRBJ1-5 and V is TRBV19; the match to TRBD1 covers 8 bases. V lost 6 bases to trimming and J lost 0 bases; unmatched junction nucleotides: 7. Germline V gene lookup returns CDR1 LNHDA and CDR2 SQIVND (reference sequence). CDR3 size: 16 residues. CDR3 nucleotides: TGTGCCAGTAGGACAGGGGACTACTATAGCAATCAGCCCCAGCATTTT. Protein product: CASRTGDYYSNQPQHF.

The CDR3 DNA sequence: TGTGCCAGCAGTTTAGAAGGGACAGGGGTGCATCAGCCCCAGCATTTT. It yields the protein CASSLEGTGVHQPQHF. This chain joins TRBV28 and TRBJ1-5; 10 nucleotides line up with TRBD1. With 2 bases clipped from V and 5 bases from J, the junction kept 6 bases outside the gene matches. From germline, CDR1 is MDHEN and CDR2 SYDVKM. This CDR3 spans 16 amino acids.

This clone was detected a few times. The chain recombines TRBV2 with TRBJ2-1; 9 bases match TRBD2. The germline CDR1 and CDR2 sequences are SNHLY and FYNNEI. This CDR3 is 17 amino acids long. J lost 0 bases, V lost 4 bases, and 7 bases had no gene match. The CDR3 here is CASSGPSGVSSYNEQFF. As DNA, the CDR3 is TGTGCCAGCAGTGGGCCTAGCGGGGTGAGCTCCTACAATGAGCAGTTCTTC.

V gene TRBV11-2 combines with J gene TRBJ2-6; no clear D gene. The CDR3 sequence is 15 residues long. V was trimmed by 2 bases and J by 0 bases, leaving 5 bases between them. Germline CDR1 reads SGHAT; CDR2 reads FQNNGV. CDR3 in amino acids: CASSLLGSGANVLTF. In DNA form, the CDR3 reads TGTGCCAGCAGCTTACTGGGCTCTGGGGCCAACGTCCTGACTTTC.

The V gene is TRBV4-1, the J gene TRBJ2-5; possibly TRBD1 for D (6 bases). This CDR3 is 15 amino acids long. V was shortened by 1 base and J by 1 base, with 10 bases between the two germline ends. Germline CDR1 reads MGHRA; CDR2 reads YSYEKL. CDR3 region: CASSQAPRGQETQYF. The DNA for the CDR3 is TGCGCCAGCAGCCAAGCGCCCAGGGGCCAAGAGACCCAGTACTTC.

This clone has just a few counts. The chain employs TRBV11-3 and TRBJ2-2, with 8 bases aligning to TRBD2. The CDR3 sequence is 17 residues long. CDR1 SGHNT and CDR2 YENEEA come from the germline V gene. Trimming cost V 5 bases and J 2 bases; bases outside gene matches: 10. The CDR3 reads CASSVLFGLANTGELFF. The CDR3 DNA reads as TGTGCCAGCAGCGTACTATTCGGACTAGCAAACACCGGGGAGCTGTTTTTT.